Presented here are 11 T cell receptor beta chains from one specimen sequenced in a study of CD8 T cells in Susac syndrome. An input of about 0.5 to 1 ug of RNA was subjected to reverse transcription using random hexamers. Each CDR3 protein gets one entry after TCRdb re-called the immunoSEQ multiplex PCR reads with MiXCR. The table includes roughly 130,000 distinct CDR3 sequences, roughly 95% detected once. Sequencing was done on a sample of CD4+ T cells from PBMCs. These TCRs come from a human donor in good health.

The CDR3: CASSLRVRTDTQYF. The CDR3 nucleotides are TGTGCCAGCAGCTTGCGGGTGAGGACAGATACGCAGTATTTT. J is TRBJ2-3 and V is TRBV5-6; D is undetermined. The CDR3 runs 14 residues. The V and J ends lost 1 base and 3 bases respectively, with 9 bases between them. Per germline, CDR1 SGHDT and CDR2 YYEEEE.

This chain links TRBV3-1 with TRBJ2-1; 7 bases are a match to TRBD2. The CDR3 length is 17 residues. Per germline, CDR1 LGHDT and CDR2 YNNKEL (reference sequence). Germline trimming cut 3 bases from V and 3 bases from J; bases unmatched to any gene: 11. The CDR3 loop reads CASSHAYSASGYNEQFF. The CDR3 DNA follows: TGTGCCAGCAGCCACGCATATTCGGCTAGCGGCTACAATGAGCAGTTCTTC.

This sequence joins TRBV3-1 and TRBJ2-2; unclear D gene. There are 14 residues in the CDR3. From germline, CDR1 is LGHDT and CDR2 YNNKEL (reference sequence). Trimming removed 4 bases at V and 0 bases at J, with 6 bases between. For the CDR3, the DNA is TGTGCCAGCAGCCGTATGGCGAACACCGGGGAGCTGTTTTTT. As protein: CASSRMANTGELFF.

The chain couples TRBV27 to TRBJ2-1; 16 bases match TRBD2. This CDR3 spans 16 amino acids. CDR1 is MNHEY and CDR2 is SMNVEV in the germline V gene (reference sequence). The junction had 6 bases not matched to a gene; V was cut back by 7 bases and J by 6 bases. The CDR3 region is CASTPGLAGGPNEQFF. The CDR3 DNA reads TGTGCCAGCACCCCGGGACTAGCGGGAGGGCCCAATGAGCAGTTCTTC.

This clonotype was picked up one time. The chain links TRBV29-1 to TRBJ2-7; TRBD2 might be the D (6 bases). Germline V gives CDR1 SQVTM, CDR2 ANQGSEA. The V and J ends lost 5 bases and 4 bases respectively, with 15 bases between them. The CDR3 totals 13 residues. The CDR3 spells CSVWGDFGYEQYF. The CDR3 DNA is TGCAGCGTTTGGGGGGACTTTGGTTACGAGCAGTACTTC.

The chain uses TRBV18 and TRBJ2-1; 7 bases are shared with TRBD2. Germline V lookup: CDR1 KGHSH, CDR2 LQKENI. The CDR3 sequence is 14 residues long. With V trimmed by 3 bases and J by 12 bases, 11 bases remained unmatched. The CDR3 spells CASSPLVGGEAQFF. DNA of the CDR3: TGTGCCAGCTCACCCCTAGTGGGAGGGGAGGCGCAGTTCTTC.

The chain recombines TRBV20-1 with TRBJ2-7, with 7 bases fitting TRBD2. This CDR3 region has 15 residues. J gave up 0 bases and V 0 bases, and 5 bases lay outside the gene matches. CDR1 and CDR2 from the germline V gene are DFQATT and SNEGSKA (reference sequence). In nucleotides, the CDR3 is TGCAGTGCTAGAGATGTGCGCGGGAGCTCCTACGAGCAGTACTTC. This sequence encodes CSARDVRGSSYEQYF.

This chain uses TRBV12-3 or TRBV12-4 with TRBJ1-5; no firm D call. The CDR3 length is 15 residues. Between the trimmed V and J ends, which lost 1 base and 3 bases, there was a span of 10 bases. CDR3 sequence: CASSLGSQANQPQHF. The CDR3 DNA reads as TGTGCCAGCAGTTTAGGCAGTCAGGCCAATCAGCCCCAGCATTTT.

This clonotype has just one count. The chain has TRBV12-3 or TRBV12-4 and TRBJ2-7, with 12 positions matching TRBD2. With V trimmed by 8 bases and J by 6 bases, 5 bases remained unmatched. This CDR3 comprises 13 residues. The CDR3 DNA follows: TGTGCCAGCGGTAGACTAGCGGGAGTCGAGCAGTACTTC. It encodes CASGRLAGVEQYF.

This clonotype appeared a single time. This chain joins TRBV19 and TRBJ1-1, with TRBD1 as a possible D gene (5 bases). V was shortened by 5 bases and J by 6 bases, with 10 bases between the two germline ends. CDR1 is LNHDA and CDR2 is SQIVND in the germline V gene (reference sequence). The CDR3 is 12 amino acids. CDR3 loop: CASSPTGSEAFF. For the CDR3, the DNA is TGTGCCAGTAGTCCTACAGGTTCTGAAGCTTTCTTT.

The chain links TRBV29-1 to TRBJ2-1; 11 bases are shared with TRBD2. CDR1 SQVTM and CDR2 ANQGSEA come from the germline V gene. The CDR3 covers 13 residues. DNA of the CDR3: TGCAGTGGCACTAGCGGGAGCGGCAATGAGCAGTTCTTC. Encoded protein: CSGTSGSGNEQFF.